This T cell receptor (beta chain) was sequenced during a study of blood T cell repertoires in COVID-19. Some clones are missing from TCRdb's copy, which holds only in-frame ones; the method was immunoSEQ multiplex PCR. In the table there are about 73,000 clones, 83% of which are singletons. This clone was counted a single time. This TCR was sampled from a man aged 50 to 60 with active COVID-19. The sample was peripheral blood.

Written as DNA, the CDR3 is TGTGCCAGTAGTATCGCACAGGGGGCCTCCTACGAGCAGTACTTC. Protein: CASSIAQGASYEQYF. The chain carries TRBV19 and TRBJ2-7; 9 nucleotides match TRBD1. The V gene end was trimmed by 3 bases and the J gene end by 0 bases; junction bases not matched to a gene: 3. Germline values: CDR1 LNHDA, CDR2 SQIVND (reference sequence). The CDR3 is made up of 15 amino acids.